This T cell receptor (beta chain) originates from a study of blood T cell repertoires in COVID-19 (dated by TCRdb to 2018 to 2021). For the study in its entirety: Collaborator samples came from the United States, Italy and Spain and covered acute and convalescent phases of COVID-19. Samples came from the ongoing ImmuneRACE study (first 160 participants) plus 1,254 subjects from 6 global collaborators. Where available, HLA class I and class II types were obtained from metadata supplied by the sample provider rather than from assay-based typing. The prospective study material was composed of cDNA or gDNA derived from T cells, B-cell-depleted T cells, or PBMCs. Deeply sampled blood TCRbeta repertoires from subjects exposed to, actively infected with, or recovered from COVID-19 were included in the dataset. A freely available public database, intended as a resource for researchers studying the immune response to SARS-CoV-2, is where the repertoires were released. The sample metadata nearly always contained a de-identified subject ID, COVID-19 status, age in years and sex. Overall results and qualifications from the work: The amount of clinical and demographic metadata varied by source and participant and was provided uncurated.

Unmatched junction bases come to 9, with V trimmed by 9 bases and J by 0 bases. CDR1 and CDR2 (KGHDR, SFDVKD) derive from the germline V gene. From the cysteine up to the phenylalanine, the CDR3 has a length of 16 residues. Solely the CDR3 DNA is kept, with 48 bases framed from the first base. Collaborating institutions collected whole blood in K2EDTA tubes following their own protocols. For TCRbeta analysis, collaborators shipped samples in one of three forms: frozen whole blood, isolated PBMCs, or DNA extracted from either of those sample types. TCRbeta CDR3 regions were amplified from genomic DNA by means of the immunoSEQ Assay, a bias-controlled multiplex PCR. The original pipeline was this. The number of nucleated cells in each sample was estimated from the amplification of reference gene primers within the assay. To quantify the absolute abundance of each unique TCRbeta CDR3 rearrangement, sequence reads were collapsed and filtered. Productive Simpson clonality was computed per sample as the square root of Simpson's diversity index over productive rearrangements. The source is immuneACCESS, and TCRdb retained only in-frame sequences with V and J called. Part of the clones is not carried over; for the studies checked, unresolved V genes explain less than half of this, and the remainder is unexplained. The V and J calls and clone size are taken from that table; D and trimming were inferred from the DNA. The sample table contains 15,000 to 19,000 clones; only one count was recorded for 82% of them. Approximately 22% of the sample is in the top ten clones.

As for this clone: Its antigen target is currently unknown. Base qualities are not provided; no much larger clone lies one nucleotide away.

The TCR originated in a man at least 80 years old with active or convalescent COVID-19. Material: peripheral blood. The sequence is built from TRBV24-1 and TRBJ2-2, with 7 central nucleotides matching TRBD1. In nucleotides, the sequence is TGTGCCACCGGGGGCCCACAGGGGACGAACACCGGGGAGCTGTTTTTT. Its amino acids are CATGGPQGTNTGELFF.